The clone carrying this T cell receptor (beta chain) was detected only a few times. The antigen remains unidentified. Together with a sample-barcoded 5' primer, a J-beta primer mix was included in a second PCR lasting roughly 6 to 12 cycles. MiXCR was run by TCRdb on the 5' RACE reads, yielding one entry per CDR3 protein. Among 730,000 or so distinct CDR3 sequences listed, approximately 39% were seen once. The V and J ends lost 5 bases and 3 bases, in that order; junction bases with no gene match: 9. The CDR3 spans 16 residues. Germline assignment: CDR1 SGHTA and CDR2 FQGNSA. This entry is derived from a study of blood T cells in healthy people across ages. Study-wide points: Both higher diversity and more naive CD4+ cells marked long-lived donors when set against aged donors.

Input material: blood. The V call is TRBV7-2, the J call TRBJ2-1; 8 nucleotides agree with TRBD2. The source of this sequence is a woman aged 55 to 70 in good health. CDR3: CASSIISGRSYNEQFF. CDR3 DNA: TGTGCCAGCAGCATTATCAGCGGGAGAAGCTACAATGAGCAGTTCTTC.